The 23 T cell receptor beta chains below come from one sample, sequenced in a study of blood T cell repertoires in COVID-19. The data were produced by immunoSEQ multiplex PCR, yet TCRdb's version contains in-frame clones alone and is incomplete. The sample holds roughly 100,000 clones, 80% to 90% seen once. Sample: peripheral blood. Receptor source: a human donor in a cohort sampled during active COVID-19.

In its sample, this clone was seen a few times. V gene TRBV30 combines with J gene TRBJ2-5; TRBD2 matches at 9 bases. The CDR3 has 15 residues. The germline gives CDR1 GTSNPN, CDR2 SVGIG (reference sequence). With V trimmed by 2 bases and J by 5 bases, 9 bases remained unmatched. CDR3 amino acids: CAWSFGAGGRETQYF. Here the CDR3 DNA reads TGTGCCTGGAGTTTCGGTGCGGGAGGGCGGGAGACCCAGTACTTC.

The chain has TRBV3-1 (or the pseudogene TRBV3-2) and TRBJ2-5, with 8 bases matching TRBD2. Germline V lookup: CDR1 LGHDT, CDR2 YNNKEL (reference sequence). CDR3 length: 16 amino acids. J lost 7 bases, V lost 0 bases, and 10 bases had no gene match. CDR3 protein: CASSQDSTGGLVTQYF. The CDR3 DNA reads as TGTGCCAGCAGCCAAGATAGCACGGGAGGGCTAGTGACCCAGTACTTC.

CDR3 sequence reads: CASSLFRDTEAFF. The DNA of the CDR3 is TGTGCCAGCAGTCTATTCAGGGACACTGAAGCTTTCTTT. The chain carries TRBV12-3 or TRBV12-4 and TRBJ1-1; the D gene is possibly TRBD1 (5 bases). CDR3 length equals 13 residues. V was clipped by 5 bases and J by 3 bases, with 10 bases between them.

This chain links TRBV5-1 with TRBJ1-4; D perhaps matches TRBD1 (6 bases). V was clipped by 7 bases and J by 4 bases, with 14 bases between them. Per the germline V gene, CDR1 is SGHRS and CDR2 is YFSETQ. The CDR3 extends over 14 amino acids. This CDR3 reads CASGKGGGNEKLFF. CDR3 bases: TGCGCCAGCGGAAAAGGGGGTGGTAATGAAAAACTGTTTTTT. Full variable domain (rest looked up from reference TRBV5-1 and TRBJ1-4): KAGVTQTPRYLIKTRGQQVTLSCSPISGHRSVSWYQQTPGQGLQFLFEYFSETQRNKGNFPGRFSGRQFSNSRSEMNVSTLELGDSALYLCASGKGGGNEKLFFGSGTQLSVL.

The chain couples TRBV19 to TRBJ1-2, with 10 bases lining up with TRBD1. This CDR3 is built from 17 residues. Germline V lookup: CDR1 LNHDA, CDR2 SQIVND (reference sequence). V lost 1 base to trimming and J lost 7 bases; unmatched junction nucleotides: 12. This CDR3 is CASSIGVWDRGISGYTF. The DNA for the CDR3 is TGTGCCAGTAGTATAGGCGTGTGGGACAGGGGAATAAGTGGCTACACCTTC.

The rearrangement links TRBV5-6 to TRBJ2-5, with 7 positions matching TRBD1. Per germline, CDR1 SGHDT and CDR2 YYEEEE. V lost 3 bases to trimming and J lost 4 bases; unmatched junction nucleotides: 12. There are 16 residues in the CDR3. This chain's CDR3 is CASSWTEQGLAETQYF. CDR3 in DNA: TGTGCCAGCAGCTGGACCGAACAGGGGTTAGCAGAGACCCAGTACTTC. Based on the CDR3 plus reference TRBV5-6 and TRBJ2-5, the full variable domain is DAGVTQSPTHLIKTRGQQVTLRCSPKSGHDTVSWYQQALGQGPQFIFQYYEEEERQRGNFPDRFSGHQFPNYSSELNVNALLLGDSALYLCASSWTEQGLAETQYFGPGTRLLVL.

The V call is TRBV3-1 (or the pseudogene TRBV3-2), the J call TRBJ2-7; TRBD2 aligns across 10 bases. V shed 1 base, J shed 6 bases, and the junction held 6 bases outside the gene matches. Germline CDR1 and CDR2: LGHDT and YNNKEL (reference sequence). This CDR3 is built from 15 residues. Here the CDR3 reads CASSQASGRAGEQYF. Here the CDR3 DNA reads TGTGCCAGCAGCCAAGCAAGCGGGAGGGCGGGCGAGCAGTACTTC.

This clone appeared a few times. This rearrangement joins TRBV3-1 (or the pseudogene TRBV3-2) to TRBJ1-5; no reliable D call. CDR1 is LGHDT and CDR2 is YNNKEL in the germline V gene (reference sequence). V lost 7 bases to trimming and J lost 6 bases, with 16 bases between them. The CDR3 is 14 amino acids. CDR3 region: CASKGPGGSQPQHF. As DNA, the CDR3 is TGTGCCAGCAAGGGCCCGGGAGGGTCTCAGCCCCAGCATTTT.

The J gene is TRBJ2-7, the V gene TRBV13; 9 positions match TRBD1. Germline lookup yields CDR1 PRHDT and CDR2 FYEKMQ (reference sequence). The length of the CDR3 is 16 residues. Losses at the gene ends were 5 bases for V and 1 base for J; bases not matched to a gene: 9. The chain's CDR3 is CASSEKGTGSSYEQYF. CDR3 coding DNA: TGTGCCAGCAGCGAAAAAGGGACAGGGTCGTCCTACGAGCAGTACTTC.

V and J are TRBV4-1 and TRBJ2-2, with TRBD1 matching over 8 bases. Germline V gene sequence: CDR1 MGHRA, CDR2 YSYEKL. The CDR3 has 18 amino acids. J was trimmed by 1 base and V by 4 bases; bases with no gene match: 11. DNA for the CDR3: TGCGCCAGCAGCCGTAGGACAGGGACGCTAGTGAACACCGGGGAGCTGTTTTTT. This gives the protein CASSRRTGTLVNTGELFF.

The gene calls are TRBV5-1 and TRBJ2-1; 10 positions agree with TRBD2. The CDR3 length is 17 residues. Germline trimming cut 7 bases from V and 0 bases from J; bases unmatched to any gene: 10. CDR1 and CDR2 from the germline V gene are SGHRS and YFSETQ. The CDR3 loop is CASGKGLALSSYNEQFF. The CDR3 DNA follows: TGCGCCAGCGGAAAGGGACTAGCGTTAAGCTCCTACAATGAGCAGTTCTTC.

The genes are TRBV27 and TRBJ1-2; 7 bases map to TRBD1. The CDR3 extends over 15 amino acids. V was pared by 4 bases and J by 3 bases, with 8 bases of the junction left unmatched. Germline loops: CDR1 MNHEY, CDR2 SMNVEV (reference sequence). This CDR3 is CASSSGQDFDYGYTF. The CDR3 DNA sequence: TGTGCCAGCAGTTCAGGACAGGACTTCGACTATGGCTACACCTTC.

With regard to this clone: One end of the junction is discordant with germline, which a read error may explain. The rearrangement joins TRBV5-5 to TRBJ2-7; 11 bases map to TRBD1. Per germline, CDR1 SGHKS and CDR2 YYEKEE (reference sequence). There are 16 residues in the CDR3. The CDR3 protein is CASSLAPGQGAYEQYF. CDR3 nucleotide sequence: TGTGCCAGCAGTTTGGCCCCGGGACAGGGGGCCTACGAGCAGTACTTC. The entire variable domain, with the rest obtained from reference TRBV5-5 and TRBJ2-7, is as follows: DAGVTQSPTHLIKTRGQQVTLRCSPISGHKSVSWYQQVLGQGPQFIFQYYEKEERGRGNFPDRFSARQFPNYSSELNVNALLLGDSALYLCASSLAPGQGAYEQYFGPGTRLTVT.

V and J are TRBV19 and TRBJ1-6; possible D gene TRBD1, 5 bases. The CDR3 contains 13 residues. Germline assignment: CDR1 LNHDA and CDR2 SQIVND (reference sequence). The ends were cut back, 6 bases at V and 8 bases at J, with 11 bases in the middle. CDR3 sequence reads: CASRTADYSPLHF. DNA for the CDR3: TGTGCCAGTAGGACAGCAGATTATTCACCCCTCCACTTT.

This chain uses TRBV4-1 with TRBJ2-2; 12 bases are a match to TRBD1. Germline CDR1 MGHRA, CDR2 YSYEKL. The CDR3 runs to 20 residues. Unmatched junction bases numbered 14, after V lost 2 bases and J lost 4 bases. The CDR3 here is CASSQPNPGTGGGGTGELFF. The CDR3 DNA reads as TGCGCCAGCAGCCAACCAAATCCCGGGACAGGGGGCGGTGGCACCGGGGAGCTGTTTTTT.

V gene TRBV1 combines with J gene TRBJ2-7; the table's D call TRBD1 went unverified against the DNA. TRBV1 is termed a pseudogene. The CDR3 runs to 14 residues. CDR3 amino acids: CTSSQVGQIYEQYF. DNA of the CDR3: TGCACCAGCAGCCAAGTTGGACAGATATACGAGCAGTACTTC.

The chain uses TRBV4-1 and TRBJ1-2, with a tentative D call TRBD1 (5 bases). The V gene's germline CDR1 is MGHRA and CDR2 YSYEKL. Deletions cut 1 base from V and 4 bases from J, with 10 bases between. The CDR3 runs 14 residues. The CDR3 DNA reads TGCGCCAGCAGCCAAGGAACAGGAGTCTATGGCTACACCTTC. Protein: CASSQGTGVYGYTF.

In this sample, this clone turned up a few times. The rearrangement uses TRBV5-4 and TRBJ1-5; 7 nucleotides align to TRBD1. The junction had 2 bases not matched to a gene; V was cut back by 3 bases and J by 5 bases. The CDR3 consists of 13 residues. Germline CDR1 reads SGHNT; CDR2 reads YYREEE (reference sequence). The CDR3 nucleotides read TGTGCCAGCAGCTACGACAGGGATCAGCCCCAGCATTTT. It specifies CASSYDRDQPQHF.

J is TRBJ2-7 and V is TRBV14; D is uncertain. The CDR3 runs 15 residues. CDR1 and CDR2 from the germline V gene are SGHDN and FVKESK. The V end lost 0 bases, the J end lost 0 bases, and 9 bases lay between the germline ends. The chain's CDR3 is CASSQESGLSYEQYF. The DNA of the CDR3 is TGTGCCAGCAGCCAAGAGTCAGGTCTCTCCTACGAGCAGTACTTC.

The CDR3 sequence: CASSLSAGNQETQYF. In DNA form, the CDR3 reads TGCGCCAGCAGCTTGTCGGCGGGAAACCAAGAGACCCAGTACTTC. The chain combines TRBV5-1 with TRBJ2-5, with D possibly matching TRBD2 (6 bases). CDR1 and CDR2 from the germline V gene are SGHRS and YFSETQ. V was shortened by 1 base and J by 0 bases, with 10 bases between the two germline ends. The CDR3 length is 15 residues.

The rearrangement joins TRBV5-1 to TRBJ2-1, with 10 bases identical to TRBD2. The germline V gene has CDR1 SGHRS and CDR2 YFSETQ. The CDR3 consists of 17 residues. The V and J ends lost 4 bases and 7 bases, in that order; junction bases with no gene match: 14. In DNA form, the CDR3 reads TGCGCCAGCAGCAGCCTGAAGGCCCAGCGGGGGGGAAATGAGCAGTTCTTC. It codes for CASSSLKAQRGGNEQFF.

The rearrangement uses TRBV6-5 and TRBJ2-4, with D uncertain. Germline CDR1 MNHEY, CDR2 SVGAGI. V was shortened by 5 bases and J by 5 bases, with 13 bases between the two germline ends. This CDR3 region has 14 residues. The CDR3 protein is CASSPRPRQNIQYF. For the CDR3, the DNA is TGTGCCAGCAGTCCCCGACCTAGGCAAAACATTCAGTACTTC.

The chain carries TRBV3-1 (or the pseudogene TRBV3-2) and TRBJ2-5; D remains unclear. The germline V gene has CDR1 LGHDT and CDR2 YNNKEL (reference sequence). V was cut by 1 base and J by 0 bases, with 6 bases left in between. This CDR3 is 14 amino acids long. The CDR3: CASSQASYQETQYF. Written as DNA, the CDR3 is TGTGCCAGCAGCCAAGCCAGTTACCAAGAGACCCAGTACTTC.